Listed below are T cell receptor beta chains from one sample, sequenced in a study of OX40 agonist ivuxolimab in advanced cancers. Sequencing used immunoSEQ multiplex PCR; TCRdb keeps in-frame clones, though not all of them. The top ten hold 5.4% of the sample, which has some 59,000 clones, 90% seen once. The sequences come from CD4+ or CD8+ T cells sorted from blood, collected in a trial of the OX40 agonist ivuxolimab. These receptors were taken from an adult with an advanced solid tumor such as melanoma, head and neck, liver or kidney cancer. The CDR3 runs from the conserved cysteine through the conserved F or W. D genes are given only for firm matches. Rows may omit the clone size; those that give it use once, few, many or a size class.

TRBV5-1	-	TRBJ2-3	-	16	CASSFRGRRNTDTQYF	TGCGCCAGCAGCTTTCGGGGGCGCCGAAACACAGATACGCAGTATTTT
TRBV5-1	TRBD1	TRBJ1-1	once	16	CASSTGGTSMNTEAFF	TGCGCCAGCAGCACAGGGGGGACTTCCATGAACACTGAAGCTTTCTTT
TRBV28	TRBD1	TRBJ1-2	-	15	CASSPPGTGGAGYTF	TGTGCCAGCAGTCCCCCCGGGACAGGGGGCGCTGGCTACACCTTC
TRBV11-2	-	TRBJ2-7	-	15	CASSRTPTLGYEQYF	TGTGCCAGCAGCCGGACTCCGACCCTTGGCTACGAGCAGTACTTC
TRBV7-9	-	TRBJ1-4	-	14	CASSLIRENEKLFF	TGTGCCAGCAGCTTAATTCGGGAAAATGAAAAACTGTTTTTT
TRBV7-8	-	TRBJ2-6	-	17	CASSFPLGLSGANVLTF	TGTGCCAGCAGCTTCCCCTTAGGCCTCTCTGGGGCCAACGTCCTGACTTTC
TRBV4-1	-	TRBJ2-7	-	14	CASSQDHGSWEQYF	TGCGCCAGCAGCCAAGATCATGGGTCCTGGGAGCAGTACTTC
TRBV7-2	-	TRBJ1-5	few	14	CASSLALGYQPQHF	TGTGCCAGCAGCTTAGCGCTTGGCTATCAGCCCCAGCATTTT
TRBV29-1	-	TRBJ2-7	-	12	CSVEDRQFEQYF	TGCAGCGTTGAAGATCGCCAGTTCGAGCAGTACTTC
TRBV7-2	-	TRBJ2-5	once	15	CASSLSTMVGVPQYF	TGTGCCAGCAGCCTCAGCACGATGGTTGGAGTGCCCCAGTACTTC
TRBV18	-	TRBJ1-3	-	16	CASSPEDGYSGNTIYF	TGTGCCAGCTCACCCGAGGACGGCTACTCTGGAAACACCATATATTTT
TRBV18	-	TRBJ2-4	-	15	CASSPQAGNQNIQYF	TGTGCCAGCTCACCACAAGCCGGGAACCAAAACATTCAGTACTTC
TRBV27	-	TRBJ2-5	-	14	CASSLLDSQETQYF	TGTGCCAGCAGTTTATTGGACAGCCAAGAGACCCAGTACTTC
TRBV28	-	TRBJ1-5	-	15	CASRQGGIRDQPQHF	TGTGCCAGCAGACAAGGGGGAATTCGGGATCAGCCCCAGCATTTT
TRBV28	TRBD1	TRBJ1-1	-	15	CASSLQGAPGTEAFF	TGTGCCAGCAGTTTACAGGGGGCGCCGGGGACTGAAGCTTTCTTT
TRBV11-2	-	TRBJ2-2	once	18	CASSLELPGSGRTGELFF	TGTGCCAGCAGCTTAGAATTACCGGGGAGCGGTCGAACCGGGGAGCTGTTTTTT
TRBV28	TRBD1	TRBJ1-2	-	14	CASSTGQGAGGYTF	TGTGCCAGCAGTACGGGACAGGGGGCCGGGGGCTACACCTTC
TRBV20-1	-	TRBJ2-5	-	11	CSAALTETQYF	TGCAGTGCTGCCCTGACAGAGACCCAGTACTTC
TRBV4-1	-	TRBJ1-3	-	16	CASSQDSAGRGNTIYF	TGCGCCAGCAGCCAAGATTCGGCGGGACGTGGAAACACCATATATTTT
TRBV2	TRBD2	TRBJ2-7	-	14	CASSGGGKSYEQYF	TGTGCCAGCTCCGGGGGGGGTAAGAGCTACGAGCAGTACTTC
TRBV7-9	-	TRBJ1-4	-	12	CASSLEPEKLFF	TGTGCCAGCAGCTTAGAACCCGAAAAACTGTTTTTT
TRBV7-9	-	TRBJ1-2	-	14	CASSLGGGNYGYTF	TGTGCCAGCAGCTTAGGAGGGGGGAACTATGGCTACACCTTC
TRBV11-1	-	TRBJ1-6	-	18	CASSQRGPRGAATSPLHF	TGTGCCAGCAGCCAGCGGGGTCCGCGGGGTGCGGCGACTTCACCCCTCCACTTT
TRBV18	TRBD1	TRBJ1-2	-	16	CASSPSGQGASAGYTF	TGTGCCAGCTCACCATCAGGGCAGGGGGCATCGGCTGGCTACACCTTC